This TCR beta chain was captured by sequencing in a study of spatial heterogeneity in lung cancer. This clonotype occurred a few times. This sample's time point: sample taken at primary tumor resection. Tumor, nontumor lung or frozen PBMC supplied whole RNA that was sequenced unsorted. Every TCR cDNA molecule carried a tag that served as a unique molecular identifier. Via MiXCR, TCRdb re-called the 5' RACE reads, giving one row per CDR3 protein. The data show approximately 66,000 distinct CDR3 sequences, about 5.9% seen once. The CDR3 is 14 residues long. V dropped 2 bases and J dropped 7; count of bases not matched to a gene: 2. Germline assignment: CDR1 SGHKS and CDR2 YYEKEE (reference sequence).

The V call is TRBV5-5, the J call TRBJ2-1; 11 nucleotides align to TRBD2. The clonotype was recovered from a female donor with early-stage non-small cell lung cancer. Specimen: PBMCs, collected at surgery. The DNA for the CDR3 is TGTGCCAGCAGCTTCGGGACTAGCGGTAATGAGCAGTTCTTC. Its protein is CASSFGTSGNEQFF.